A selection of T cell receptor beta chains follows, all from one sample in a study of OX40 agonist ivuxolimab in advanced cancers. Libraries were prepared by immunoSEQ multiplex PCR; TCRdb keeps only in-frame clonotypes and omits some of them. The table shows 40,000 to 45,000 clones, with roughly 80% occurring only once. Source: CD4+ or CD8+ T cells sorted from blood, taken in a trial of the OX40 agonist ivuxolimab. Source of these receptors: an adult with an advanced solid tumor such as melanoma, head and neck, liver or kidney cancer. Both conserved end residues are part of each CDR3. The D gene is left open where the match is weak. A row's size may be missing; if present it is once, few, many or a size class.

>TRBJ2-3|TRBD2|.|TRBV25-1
CASSASGATDTQYF
TGTGCCAGCAGTGCTAGCGGGGCCACAGATACGCAGTATTTT
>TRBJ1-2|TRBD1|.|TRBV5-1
CASSLEQGGYTF
TGCGCCAGCAGCTTGGAACAGGGGGGCTACACCTTC
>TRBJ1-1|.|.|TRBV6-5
CASSYHGRNTEAFF
TGTGCCAGCAGTTACCACGGTAGGAACACTGAAGCTTTCTTT
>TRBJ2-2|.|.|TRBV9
CASSKGGGATTGELFF
TGTGCCAGCAGCAAAGGGGGAGGGGCCACCACCGGGGAGCTGTTTTTT
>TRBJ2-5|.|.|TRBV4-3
CASSQEALGDETQYF
TGCGCCAGCAGCCAAGAGGCCCTGGGGGATGAGACCCAGTACTTC
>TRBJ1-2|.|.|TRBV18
CASSRGTEYYGYTF
TGTGCCAGCTCACGCGGGACGGAATACTATGGCTACACCTTC
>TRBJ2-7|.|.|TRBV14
CASSRRDGQRYF
TGTGCCAGCAGCCGGCGGGACGGCCAGCGGTACTTC
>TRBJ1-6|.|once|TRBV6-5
CASSPQAGYNSPLHF
TGTGCCAGCAGTCCGCAAGCTGGGTATAATTCACCCCTCCACTTT
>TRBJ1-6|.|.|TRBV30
CACGAQTNSPLHF
TGTGCCTGCGGGGCTCAAACCAATTCACCCCTCCACTTT
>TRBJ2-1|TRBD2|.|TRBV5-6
CASRIPGLAGEREQFF
TGTGCCAGCAGGATCCCGGGACTAGCGGGAGAGCGGGAGCAGTTCTTC
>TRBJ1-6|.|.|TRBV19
CASSISEGRNSPLHF
TGTGCCAGTAGTATTTCGGAGGGGAGGAATTCACCCCTCCACTTT
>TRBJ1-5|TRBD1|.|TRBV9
CASSVEDRGPISNQPQHF
TGTGCCAGCAGCGTCGAGGACAGGGGCCCCATTAGCAATCAGCCCCAGCATTTT
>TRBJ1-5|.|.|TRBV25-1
CASSRGSNQPQHF
TGTGCCAGCAGTCGGGGTAGCAATCAGCCCCAGCATTTT
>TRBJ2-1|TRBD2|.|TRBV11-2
CASSLAMTSGRGEQFF
TGTGCCAGCAGCTTAGCGATGACTAGCGGGAGGGGGGAACAGTTCTTC
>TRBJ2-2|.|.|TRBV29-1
CSVERGLLGTGELFF
TGCAGCGTTGAAAGGGGACTCCTAGGCACCGGGGAGCTGTTTTTT
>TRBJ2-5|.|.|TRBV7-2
CASSLGGYQETQYF
TGTGCCAGCAGCTTAGGGGGGTACCAAGAGACCCAGTACTTC
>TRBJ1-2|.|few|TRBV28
CASTRQSNYGYTF
TGTGCCAGCACCCGACAGTCTAACTATGGCTACACCTTC
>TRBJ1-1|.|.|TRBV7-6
CASSPRGGGRNTEAFF
TGTGCCAGCAGCCCAAGGGGGGGCGGAAGAAACACTGAAGCTTTCTTT
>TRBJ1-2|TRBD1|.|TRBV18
CASSYRGGLGYTF
TGTGCCAGCTCGTACAGGGGCGGTCTTGGCTACACCTTC
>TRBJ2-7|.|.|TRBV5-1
CASSFEVDPYEQYF
TGCGCCAGCAGCTTTGAGGTGGATCCCTACGAGCAGTACTTC
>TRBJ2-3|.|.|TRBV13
CASSSSGGRGADTQYF
TGTGCCAGCAGCTCCTCCGGTGGCAGGGGAGCAGATACGCAGTATTTT
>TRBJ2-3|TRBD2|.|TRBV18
CASSRSSGTDTQYF
TGTGCCAGCTCCCGCTCTAGCGGGACAGATACGCAGTATTTT
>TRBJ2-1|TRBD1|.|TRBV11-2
CASSLAGTGNRRVFF
TGTGCCAGCAGCTTAGCCGGGACAGGGAATCGGAGAGTGTTCTTC
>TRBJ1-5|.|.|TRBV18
CASSLNTGGNQPQHF
TGTGCCAGCTCACTTAACACCGGGGGGAATCAGCCCCAGCATTTT
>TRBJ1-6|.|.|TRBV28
CASSPRQPTTLHF
TGTGCCAGCAGTCCAAGACAACCTACGACCCTCCACTTT
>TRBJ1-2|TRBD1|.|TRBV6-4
CASSEGQHYGYTF
TGTGCCAGCAGTGAGGGACAGCACTATGGCTACACCTTC
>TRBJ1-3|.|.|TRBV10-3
CAISEAGSGNTIYF
TGTGCCATCAGTGAGGCGGGGTCTGGAAACACCATATATTTT
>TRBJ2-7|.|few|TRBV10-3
CAISPSGEQYF
TGTGCCATCTCGCCCTCGGGCGAGCAGTACTTC
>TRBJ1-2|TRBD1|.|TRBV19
CASSMQRGQDGYTF
TGTGCCAGTAGTATGCAGCGGGGACAGGATGGCTACACCTTC
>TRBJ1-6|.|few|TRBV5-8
CASSLTVGSPLHF
TGTGCCAGCAGCTTGACAGTCGGGTCACCCCTCCACTTT
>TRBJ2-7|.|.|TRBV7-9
CASDPGDTYEQYF
TGTGCCAGCGACCCAGGGGACACTTACGAGCAGTACTTC
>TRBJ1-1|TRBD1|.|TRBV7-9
CASSLLWTGGITEAFF
TGTGCCAGCAGCTTACTCTGGACAGGGGGGATAACTGAAGCTTTCTTT
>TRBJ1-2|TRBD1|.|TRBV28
CASSLTTGNRFGYTF
TGTGCCAGCAGTCTAACGACAGGGAATAGGTTCGGCTACACCTTC
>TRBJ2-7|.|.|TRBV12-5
CASGLVGQGSYEQYF
TGTGCTAGTGGTTTGGTAGGTCAGGGATCCTACGAGCAGTACTTC
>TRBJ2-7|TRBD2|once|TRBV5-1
CASSLAGGTSYEQYF
TGCGCCAGCAGCCTAGCGGGAGGGACCTCCTACGAGCAGTACTTC
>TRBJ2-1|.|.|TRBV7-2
CASSLIVEQFF
TGTGCCAGCAGCTTAATTGTTGAGCAGTTCTTC
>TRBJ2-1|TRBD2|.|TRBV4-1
CASSSRTSGRTYNEQFF
TGCGCCAGCAGCTCCCGGACTAGCGGGAGGACCTACAATGAGCAGTTCTTC
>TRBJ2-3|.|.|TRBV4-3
CASSQTGRSTDTQYF
TGCGCCAGCAGCCAAACCGGCAGGAGCACAGATACGCAGTATTTT
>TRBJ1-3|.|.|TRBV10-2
CASTGPGNTIYF
TGCGCCAGCACTGGACCGGGAAACACCATATATTTT
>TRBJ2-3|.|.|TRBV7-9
CASSLVWTRETQYF
TGTGCCAGCAGCTTAGTATGGACTCGTGAAACGCAGTATTTT
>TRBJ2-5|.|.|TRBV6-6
CASSSPPRETQYF
TGTGCCAGCAGTTCCCCCCCGAGGGAGACCCAGTACTTC
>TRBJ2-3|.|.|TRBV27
CASSPIEASTDTQYF
TGTGCCAGCAGCCCCATAGAGGCTAGCACAGATACGCAGTATTTT
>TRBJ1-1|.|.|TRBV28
CASYRGNTEAFF
TGTGCCAGCTATAGGGGGAACACTGAAGCTTTCTTT
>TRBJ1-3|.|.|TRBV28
CASSLLRAAGNTIYF
TGTGCCAGCAGTTTATTAAGGGCTGCTGGAAACACCATATATTTT
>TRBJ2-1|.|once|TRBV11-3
CASSLGGALGEQFF
TGTGCCAGCAGCTTGGGGGGGGCCCTAGGAGAGCAGTTCTTC
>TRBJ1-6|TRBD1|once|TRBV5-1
CASSFSGTDNSPLHF
TGCGCCAGCAGCTTCTCCGGGACAGATAATTCACCCCTCCACTTT
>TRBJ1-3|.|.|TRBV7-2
CASSLDSRSGNTIYF
TGTGCCAGCAGCTTAGACAGTCGCTCTGGAAACACCATATATTTT
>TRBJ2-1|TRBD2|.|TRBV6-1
CASTALAGVNEQFF
TGTGCCAGCACAGCGCTAGCGGGAGTCAATGAGCAGTTCTTC
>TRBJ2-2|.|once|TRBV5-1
CASSATPAGELFF
TGCGCCAGCAGCGCTACTCCCGCCGGGGAGCTGTTTTTT
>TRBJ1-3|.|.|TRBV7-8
CASSFPSGNTIYF
TGTGCCAGCAGCTTCCCATCTGGAAACACCATATATTTT
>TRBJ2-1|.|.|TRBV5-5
CASSPGLGEQFF
TGTGCCAGCAGCCCAGGGCTTGGTGAGCAGTTCTTC
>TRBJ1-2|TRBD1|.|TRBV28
CAIHSLRGRKVGYTF
TGTGCCATCCACTCTCTTAGGGGGCGGAAGGTTGGCTACACCTTC